This is a list of T cell receptor beta chains from one sample in a study of blood T cell repertoires in COVID-19. Assay: immunoSEQ multiplex PCR; the TCRdb copy retains only in-frame clones and omits some. The profile shows some 120,000 clones, roughly 90% of them singletons. The sample taken for sequencing was peripheral blood. The receptor set was obtained from a man aged 45-60 years with acute or convalescent COVID-19. Each CDR3 is given with its conserved first and last residue. Fields, in order: V gene, J gene, D gene, clone size, CDR3 protein, CDR3 DNA. D genes are given only for firm matches. The size entry is marked missing in some rows and otherwise reads once, few, many or a size class.

V: TRBV28; J: TRBJ1-2; D: TRBD1; size: -; CDR3: CASSLWGQGGYTF; DNA: TGTGCCAGCAGTTTATGGGGACAGGGTGGCTACACCTTC
V: TRBV6-6; J: TRBJ1-2; D: -; size: once; CDR3: CASSYEGSGSGYTF; DNA: TGTGCCAGCAGTTACGAGGGATCGGGAAGTGGCTACACCTTC
V: TRBV9; J: TRBJ2-5; D: TRBD1; size: -; CDR3: CASSSGGMETQYF; DNA: TGTGCCAGCAGCTCAGGGGGTATGGAGACCCAGTACTTC
V: TRBV7-7; J: TRBJ2-3; D: TRBD1; size: -; CDR3: CASSLTGGTDTQYF; DNA: TGTGCCAGCAGCCTGACAGGGGGCACAGATACGCAGTATTTT
V: TRBV19; J: TRBJ1-6; D: -; size: -; CDR3: CASSIPPGTLHF; DNA: TGTGCCAGTAGTATACCCCCCGGGACCCTCCACTTT
V: TRBV9; J: TRBJ1-3; D: -; size: -; CDR3: CASSASPDSGNTIYF; DNA: TGTGCCAGCAGCGCTAGTCCCGACTCTGGAAACACCATATATTTT
V: TRBV4-3; J: TRBJ1-2; D: TRBD1; size: -; CDR3: CASSFQIRGSGYTF; DNA: TGCGCCAGCAGCTTTCAGATCAGGGGGTCTGGCTACACCTTC
V: TRBV9; J: TRBJ1-5; D: TRBD1; size: once; CDR3: CASSVGQGAHQPQHF; DNA: TGTGCCAGCAGCGTAGGACAGGGGGCTCATCAGCCCCAGCATTTT
V: TRBV30; J: TRBJ2-3; D: -; size: -; CDR3: CAWTQGSTDTQYF; DNA: TGTGCCTGGACCCAGGGGAGCACAGATACGCAGTATTTT
V: TRBV5-8; J: TRBJ2-7; D: TRBD1; size: -; CDR3: CASSLGQGLREQYF; DNA: TGTGCCAGCAGCCTGGGACAGGGTTTGCGCGAGCAGTACTTC
V: TRBV19; J: TRBJ1-1; D: TRBD1; size: -; CDR3: CASRRDRGLTEAFF; DNA: TGTGCCAGTAGGCGCGACAGGGGGCTCACTGAAGCTTTCTTT
V: TRBV28; J: TRBJ1-1; D: -; size: -; CDR3: CASTLGGFAEAFF; DNA: TGTGCCAGCACCCTTGGGGGGTTCGCTGAAGCTTTCTTT
V: TRBV19; J: TRBJ2-7; D: -; size: -; CDR3: CASSIYGDGDEQYF; DNA: TGTGCCAGTAGTATATACGGGGATGGTGACGAGCAGTACTTC
V: TRBV5-1; J: TRBJ2-3; D: TRBD2; size: -; CDR3: CASSLRASGDFTDTQYF; DNA: TGCGCCAGCAGCTTGAGGGCTAGCGGGGATTTCACAGATACGCAGTATTTT
V: TRBV24-1; J: TRBJ1-1; D: TRBD1; size: -; CDR3: CATSAGQGMNTEAFF; DNA: TGTGCCACCAGTGCGGGACAGGGCATGAACACTGAAGCTTTCTTT
V: TRBV6-5; J: TRBJ2-5; D: TRBD2; size: -; CDR3: CASSLAGRAGETQYF; DNA: TGTGCCAGCAGTTTAGCGGGAAGGGCGGGTGAGACCCAGTACTTC
V: TRBV7-2; J: TRBJ2-7; D: -; size: -; CDR3: CASSPDRPYEQYF; DNA: TGTGCCAGCAGCCCCGACAGGCCCTACGAGCAGTACTTC
V: TRBV7-2; J: TRBJ1-1; D: -; size: -; CDR3: CASALQANTEAFF; DNA: TGTGCCAGCGCTTTACAGGCGAACACTGAAGCTTTCTTT
V: TRBV19; J: TRBJ2-5; D: -; size: -; CDR3: CASSSGGLGQETQYF; DNA: TGTGCCAGTAGTTCCGGGGGTCTGGGCCAAGAGACCCAGTACTTC
V: TRBV5-6; J: TRBJ1-2; D: -; size: -; CDR3: CASSLGQGISYTF; DNA: TGTGCCAGCAGCTTGGGGCAGGGCATAAGCTACACCTTC